The 23 T cell receptor beta chains reported below all come from one sample, sequenced in a study of CD8+ T cells in alopecia areata. RNA was isolated and reverse transcribed to cDNA, the sequencing template. Produced via immunoSEQ multiplex PCR; TCRdb's table is partial and in-frame only. The table has 130,000 to 150,000 clones, around 49% seen once. The sample consisted of CD4+ T cells sorted from blood, taken at week 0. These receptors originate from a human donor with alopecia areata.

This clone was detected only once. The chain uses TRBV5-1 and TRBJ1-2, with unresolved D. Looked up from germline, CDR1 is SGHRS and CDR2 is YFSETQ. The CDR3 sequence is 14 residues long. Trimming took off 0 bases at V and 3 bases at J, with 9 bases between the two ends. In nucleotides, the CDR3 is TGCGCCAGCAGCTTGGCCCCGGAAGACTATGGCTACACCTTC. This encodes CASSLAPEDYGYTF.

The chain joins TRBV7-9 to TRBJ2-7, with D perhaps matching TRBD1 (5 bases). V was shortened by 5 bases and J by 2 bases, with 13 bases between the two germline ends. The germline gives CDR1 SEHNR, CDR2 FQNEAQ (reference sequence). The CDR3 contains 14 residues. The CDR3 region is CASSPDSGAYEQYF. Here the CDR3 DNA reads TGTGCCAGCAGCCCTGACAGTGGGGCCTACGAGCAGTACTTC. Full variable domain (outside the CDR3, taken from reference TRBV7-9 and TRBJ2-7): DTGVSQNPRHKITKRGQNVTFRCDPISEHNRLYWYRQTLGQGPEFLTYFQNEAQLEKSRLLSDRFSAERPKGSFSTLEIQRTEQGDSAMYLCASSPDSGAYEQYFGPGTRLTVT.

This clone was detected a few times. The chain links TRBV29-1 to TRBJ2-7; the match to TRBD2 covers 11 bases. V lost 0 bases and J lost 4; bases outside the gene matches: 5. Germline V lookup: CDR1 SQVTM, CDR2 ANQGSEA. The CDR3 runs 15 residues. This CDR3 is CSVEEGTSGQYEQYF. Written as DNA, the CDR3 is TGCAGCGTTGAAGAGGGGACTAGCGGACAATACGAGCAGTACTTC.

The rearrangement joins TRBV6-5 to TRBJ2-5; the match to TRBD2 covers 9 bases. V gave up 2 bases and J gave up 2 bases; unmatched junction bases: 0. The V gene's germline CDR1 is MNHEY and CDR2 SVGAGI. The CDR3 has 14 amino acids. CDR3 sequence (DNA): TGTGCCAGCAGTTACACTAGCGGGCAAGAGACCCAGTACTTC. Amino acids: CASSYTSGQETQYF.

This clone was observed a handful of times. The chain employs TRBV9 and TRBJ2-7; 10 bases align to TRBD1. The CDR3 is 16 amino acids. V shed 4 bases and J 5 bases; nucleotides not matched to a gene: 12. Germline CDR1 is SGDLS and CDR2 is YYNGEE. This chain's CDR3 is CASSPQTGGFPHEQYF. CDR3 nucleotides: TGTGCCAGCAGCCCTCAGACAGGGGGCTTTCCTCACGAGCAGTACTTC.

CDR3 coding DNA: TGTGCCAGCAGTGTCCGGATAAATCAGCCCCAGCATTTT. This encodes CASSVRINQPQHF. This chain links TRBV2 with TRBJ1-5; D is unclear. This CDR3 contains 13 residues. V lost 4 bases, J lost 4 bases, and 8 bases lay in between. The germline CDR1 and CDR2 sequences are SNHLY and FYNNEI.

The CDR3, as DNA: TGCAGCGTTGAAGAATTAAACTATGGCTACACCTTC. Amino acid sequence: CSVEELNYGYTF. The gene calls are TRBV29-1 and TRBJ1-2; D is uncertain. CDR3 size: 12 residues. Looked up from germline, CDR1 is SQVTM and CDR2 is ANQGSEA. The ends were cut back, 0 bases at V and 2 bases at J, with 4 bases in the middle.

V gene TRBV30 combines with J gene TRBJ2-3; no definite D call. Trimming pared 7 bases from V and 4 bases from J, leaving 12 bases between. Germline CDR1 reads GTSNPN; CDR2 reads SVGIG (reference sequence). The CDR3 has 12 residues. The CDR3 protein is CALSPKADTQYF. In nucleotides, the CDR3 is TGTGCCTTATCACCTAAGGCAGATACGCAGTATTTT.

J is TRBJ1-4 and V is TRBV4-1; maybe TRBD1 (6 bases). V was cut by 4 bases and J by 8 bases, with 11 bases left in between. Germline CDR1 and CDR2: MGHRA and YSYEKL. The CDR3 sequence is 13 residues long. CDR3 loop: CASSRETGEKLFF. The CDR3 nucleotides are TGCGCCAGCAGCCGGGAGACAGGAGAAAAACTGTTTTTT.

The chain couples TRBV7-9 to TRBJ1-2, with a possible D match to TRBD1 (6 bases). CDR3 length equals 14 residues. Germline assignment: CDR1 SEHNR and CDR2 FQNEAQ (reference sequence). The V end was cut by 1 base, the J end by 3 bases, with 9 bases between. As DNA, the CDR3 is TGTGCCAGCAGCTTAGGACAGGCCTACTATGGCTACACCTTC. This sequence encodes CASSLGQAYYGYTF.

This clone showed up just a few times. The V and J genes are TRBV5-5 and TRBJ2-2; unclear D gene. Germline CDR1 SGHKS, CDR2 YYEKEE (reference sequence). The V end was cut by 1 base, the J end by 5 bases, with 15 bases between. The CDR3 is made up of 16 amino acids. CDR3 nucleotides: TGTGCCAGCAGCTTGACAGACCGAGGTTTAACCGGGGAGCTGTTTTTT. It is translated as CASSLTDRGLTGELFF.

Ten or more counts support this clone. This sequence joins TRBV19 and TRBJ2-1; D gene unclear. The CDR3 is made up of 13 amino acids. Looked up from germline, CDR1 is LNHDA and CDR2 is SQIVND (reference sequence). Trimming shortened V by 6 bases and J by 5 bases, and 11 bases separated the two germline ends. The DNA of the CDR3 is TGTGCCAGTAGGATGGACGGCAACAATGAGCAGTTCTTC. Protein product: CASRMDGNNEQFF.

The rearrangement joins TRBV19 to TRBJ2-2; D possibly corresponds to TRBD1 (7 bases). This CDR3 region has 13 residues. The V gene lost 7 bases and the J gene lost 6 bases, with 12 bases spanning the gap. Germline loops: CDR1 LNHDA, CDR2 SQIVND (reference sequence). This CDR3 is CASTTGEAGELFF. CDR3 sequence (DNA): TGTGCCAGTACCACAGGGGAGGCCGGGGAGCTGTTTTTT.

In this sample, this clone turned up a few times. The genes are TRBV9 and TRBJ2-1, with D perhaps matching TRBD1 (6 bases). V gave up 9 bases and J gave up 5 bases, with 18 bases separating them. The CDR3 totals 14 residues. Germline V gene sequence: CDR1 SGDLS, CDR2 YYNGEE. For the CDR3, the DNA is TGTGCCACCTCCCCCTCAGGGGAGAACAATGAGCAGTTCTTC. Its protein is CATSPSGENNEQFF.

This chain uses TRBV7-2 with TRBJ2-3, with D possibly being TRBD2 (5 bases). Between the trimmed V and J ends, which lost 4 bases and 2 bases, there was a span of 16 bases. Germline CDR1 and CDR2: SGHTA and FQGNSA. The CDR3 has 16 residues. The CDR3 region has the DNA TGTGCCAGCAGCTCCGTAGGCGGAGGCTACACAGATACGCAGTATTTT. Its translation is CASSSVGGGYTDTQYF.

The chain couples TRBV5-1 to TRBJ1-1; possibly TRBD1 for D (6 bases). The CDR3 totals 14 residues. Germline V gives CDR1 SGHRS, CDR2 YFSETQ. V was cut by 3 bases and J by 8 bases, with 17 bases left in between. CDR3 protein: CASSWPGTRGEAFF. Here the CDR3 DNA reads TGCGCCAGCAGCTGGCCCGGGACGAGGGGGGAAGCTTTCTTT.

The V gene is TRBV7-3, the J gene TRBJ2-2; D is unclear. Germline V gives CDR1 SGHTA, CDR2 FQGTGA. The CDR3 is 14 residues long. The ends were cut back, 2 bases at V and 1 base at J, with 5 bases in the middle. Here the CDR3 DNA reads TGTGCCAGCAGCTTATCGAGGAACACCGGGGAGCTGTTTTTT. It codes for CASSLSRNTGELFF.

V is TRBV4-2 and J is TRBJ2-2, with 9 bases aligning to TRBD2. The CDR3 runs 16 residues. The J segment lost 6 bases and the V segment lost 0 bases, leaving 5 bases of the junction unmatched. CDR1 is LGHNA, CDR2 YNFKEQ, per germline. This CDR3 is CASSQDGGRVSGELFF. CDR3 sequence (DNA): TGTGCCAGCAGCCAAGACGGCGGGAGGGTCTCCGGGGAGCTGTTTTTT.

The chain uses TRBV2 and TRBJ1-2; TRBD1 matches at 7 bases. Germline V gene data show CDR1 as SNHLY and CDR2 as FYNNEI. The CDR3 has 14 residues. Unmatched junction bases numbered 8, after V lost 6 bases and J lost 4 bases. CDR3: CASSGTVLSYGYTF. CDR3 DNA: TGTGCCAGCAGCGGGACAGTCCTTAGCTATGGCTACACCTTC.

This clone was picked up one time. The genes are TRBV29-1 and TRBJ2-3; D is uncertain. The ends were cut back, 4 bases at V and 2 bases at J, with 13 bases in the middle. This CDR3 is 14 amino acids long. Per germline, CDR1 SQVTM and CDR2 ANQGSEA. DNA of the CDR3: TGCAGCGTTGCCGGGCGGCCCTACACAGATACGCAGTATTTT. It yields the protein CSVAGRPYTDTQYF.

This clone turned up a few times. The J gene is TRBJ2-2, the V gene TRBV25-1; 7 nucleotides align to TRBD1. J was trimmed by 0 bases and V by 5 bases; bases with no gene match: 6. The CDR3 runs 16 residues. Per the germline V gene, CDR1 is MGHDK and CDR2 is SYGVNS. The CDR3 bases are TGTGCCAGCAGTCCACGGACAGGAACGAACACCGGGGAGCTGTTTTTT. It codes for CASSPRTGTNTGELFF.

This clone appeared a few times. The J gene is TRBJ1-5, the V gene TRBV7-2; unclear D gene. The CDR3 contains 14 residues. V shed 1 base and J shed 3 bases, with 7 bases lying between them. The V gene's germline CDR1 is SGHTA and CDR2 FQGNSA. CDR3 sequence reads: CASSLGSNNQPQHF. CDR3 DNA sequence: TGTGCCAGCAGCTTAGGGTCTAACAATCAGCCCCAGCATTTT.

In this sample, this clone turned up a few times. The chain uses TRBV5-1 and TRBJ2-7, with 7 bases lining up with TRBD1. This CDR3 is built from 15 residues. V lost 9 bases, J lost 2 bases, and 14 bases stayed unmatched. Germline V gene sequence: CDR1 SGHRS, CDR2 YFSETQ. CDR3 residues: CATRFVTGLAYEQYF. CDR3 DNA: TGCGCCACCCGGTTCGTGACAGGGTTGGCCTACGAGCAGTACTTC. The complete variable domain, with remaining parts taken from reference TRBV5-1 and TRBJ2-7, reads KAGVTQTPRYLIKTRGQQVTLSCSPISGHRSVSWYQQTPGQGLQFLFEYFSETQRNKGNFPGRFSGRQFSNSRSEMNVSTLELGDSALYLCATRFVTGLAYEQYFGPGTRLTVT.